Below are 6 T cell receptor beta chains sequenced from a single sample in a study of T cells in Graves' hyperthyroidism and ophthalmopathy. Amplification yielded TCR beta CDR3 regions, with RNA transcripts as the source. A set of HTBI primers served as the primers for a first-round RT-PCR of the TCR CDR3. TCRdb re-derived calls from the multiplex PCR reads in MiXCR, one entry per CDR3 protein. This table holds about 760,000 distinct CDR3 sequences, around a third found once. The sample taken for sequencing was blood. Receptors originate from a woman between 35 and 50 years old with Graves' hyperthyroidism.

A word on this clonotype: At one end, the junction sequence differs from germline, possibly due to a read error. In DNA, the CDR3 is TGTGCCAGCAGTTTAAGGGAACAAGGCACCGGGGAGCTGTTTTTT. Translating it yields CASSLREQGTGELFF. The chain uses TRBV7-3 and TRBJ2-2, with D unclear. The CDR3 totals 15 residues. Germline-derived CDR1 and CDR2 are SGHTA and FQGTGA.

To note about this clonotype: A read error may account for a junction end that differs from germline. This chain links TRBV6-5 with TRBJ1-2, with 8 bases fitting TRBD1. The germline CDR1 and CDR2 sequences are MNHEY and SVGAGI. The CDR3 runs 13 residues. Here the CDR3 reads CASSLQGDYGHTF. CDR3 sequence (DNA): TGTGCCAGCAGTTTACAGGGGGACTATGGCCACACCTTC.

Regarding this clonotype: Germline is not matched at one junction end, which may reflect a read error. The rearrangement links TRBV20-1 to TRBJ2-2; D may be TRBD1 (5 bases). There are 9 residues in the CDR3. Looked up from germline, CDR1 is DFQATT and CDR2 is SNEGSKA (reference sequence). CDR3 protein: CSARADRGF. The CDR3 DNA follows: TGCAGTGCTAGGGCAGATAGGGGTTTT.

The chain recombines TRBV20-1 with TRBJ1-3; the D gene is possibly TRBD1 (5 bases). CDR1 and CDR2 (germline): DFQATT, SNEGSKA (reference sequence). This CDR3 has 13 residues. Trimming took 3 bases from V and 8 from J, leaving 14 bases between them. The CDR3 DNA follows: TGCAGTGCTAGCAGAGGGGAGGAGGACACCATATATTTT. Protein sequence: CSASRGEEDTIYF.

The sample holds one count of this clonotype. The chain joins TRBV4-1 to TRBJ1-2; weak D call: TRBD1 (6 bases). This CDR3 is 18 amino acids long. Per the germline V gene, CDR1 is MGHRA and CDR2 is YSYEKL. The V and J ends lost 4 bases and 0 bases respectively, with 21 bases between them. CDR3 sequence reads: CASSPVHPGQQANYGYTF. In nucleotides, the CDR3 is TGCGCCAGCAGCCCGGTCCACCCGGGACAACAAGCTAACTATGGCTACACCTTC.

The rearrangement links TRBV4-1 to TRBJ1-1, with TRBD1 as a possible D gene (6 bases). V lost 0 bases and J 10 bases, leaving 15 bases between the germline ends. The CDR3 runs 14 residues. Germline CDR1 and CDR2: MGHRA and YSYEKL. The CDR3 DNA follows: TGCGCCAGCAGCCAAGATCGGGGGGGCTGGGGAGCTTTCTTT. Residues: CASSQDRGGWGAFF.